This T cell receptor (beta chain) is drawn from a study of blood T cell repertoires in COVID-19. The CDR3 has 12 amino acids. V was pared by 7 bases and J by 4 bases, with 11 bases between. Germline values: CDR1 SQVTM, CDR2 ANQGSEA. Data came from immunoSEQ multiplex PCR; TCRdb stores just in-frame clones and leaves some out. The profile shows 65,000 to 90,000 clones, 70% to 85% of them singletons. The sequencing sample was made of peripheral blood. The origin of this receptor is an older woman with acute or convalescent COVID-19. The chain combines TRBV29-1 with TRBJ2-1; D is unclear. CDR3 amino acids: CSASVEYNEQFF. The CDR3 DNA reads TGCAGCGCGTCGGTTGAGTACAATGAGCAGTTCTTC.